This TCR beta chain derives from a study of tumor-infiltrating lymphocytes in primary liver carcinoma. Looking at the study overall: These patients were men and women whose ages were 30 to 69 years.

Worth noting for this clonotype: The target antigen is unknown.

Making TCR beta cDNA involved around 500 ng total RNA and a constant-region primer. Three rounds of nested multiplex PCR with slightly modified ARM-PCR produced TCR beta libraries. Rounds one and two of PCR, each of 9 to 11 cycles, were primed with TRBV1-TRBV30 forward primers and a C-beta reverse primer. TCRdb processed the multiplex PCR reads anew with MiXCR; each CDR3 protein has one entry. The table has around 210,000 distinct CDR3 sequences, roughly 61% seen once. The authors took blood RNA from unsorted whole blood and also extracted germline DNA. Study-wide results and caveats: Unsorted bulk samples meant CD4+ and CD8+ repertoires went uncompared.

CDR1 and CDR2 (germline): MGHRA, YSYEKL. Trimming took 9 bases from V and 5 from J, leaving 13 bases between them. This CDR3 region has 13 residues. The chain carries TRBV4-1 and TRBJ1-4, with D tentatively TRBD1 (5 bases). Sequenced: peripheral blood. This sequence originates from a woman aged 60-75 years with primary liver carcinoma and hepatitis B virus infection. The CDR3 protein is CASRTPRNEKLFF. Written as DNA, the CDR3 is TGCGCCAGTCGGACACCGAGAAATGAAAAACTGTTTTTT.